Below, 32 T cell receptor beta chains from the same sample are listed, as sequenced in a study of post-analysis software for immune sequencing data. Study-wide findings and caveats: In patients, TRBV5-6, TRBV5-1 and TRBV20-1 belonged to roughly five TRBV segments found more frequently than in controls.

These receptors' targets are unknown. Unique molecular identifiers had been added to the TCR beta cDNA libraries. TCRdb redid the calling of the PCR reads with MiXCR, one entry per CDR3 protein. The sample has more than 350,000 distinct CDR3 sequences; approximately 39% are singletons. Input material: blood. These receptors all come from a girl aged 2-9 years with multiple sclerosis.

The chain employs TRBV6-5 and TRBJ2-7; D not resolved. V lost 6 bases and J 3 bases, leaving 12 bases between the germline ends. Germline CDR1 MNHEY, CDR2 SVGAGI. The CDR3 has 13 residues. CDR3 residues: CASRISNYYEQYF. CDR3 coding DNA: TGTGCCAGCAGGATCTCGAACTACTACGAGCAGTACTTC.

This clonotype was picked up one time. The chain uses TRBV20-1 and TRBJ2-1; the D is unclear. This CDR3 comprises 15 residues. The germline V and J ends were trimmed by 5 bases and 0 bases, with 14 bases remaining between them. The germline gives CDR1 DFQATT, CDR2 SNEGSKA (reference sequence). The CDR3 loop reads CSAARSPSSYNEQFF. The CDR3 DNA reads TGCAGTGCTGCACGCTCCCCAAGCTCCTACAATGAGCAGTTCTTC.

V is TRBV7-2 and J is TRBJ2-7, with 8 bases matching TRBD2. The CDR3 sequence is 15 residues long. V dropped 6 bases and J dropped 5; count of bases not matched to a gene: 12. The germline CDR1 and CDR2 sequences are SGHTA and FQGNSA. The CDR3 loop reads CASRTTGTRTDEQYF. The DNA for the CDR3 is TGTGCCAGCAGAACTACCGGGACTAGAACCGACGAGCAGTACTTC.

The chain employs TRBV11-2 and TRBJ2-7; TRBD2 matches at 7 bases. With V trimmed by 0 bases and J by 7 bases, 12 bases remained unmatched. Germline V gene lookup returns CDR1 SGHAT and CDR2 FQNNGV. The CDR3 sequence is 16 residues long. The CDR3 DNA reads as TGTGCCAGCAGCTTAGATCTCTGGGCGGGGGAAAGGGAGCAGTACTTC. This encodes CASSLDLWAGEREQYF. Full variable domain (rest looked up from reference TRBV11-2 and TRBJ2-7): EAGVAQSPRYKIIEKRQSVAFWCNPISGHATLYWYQQILGQGPKLLIQFQNNGVVDDSQLPKDRFSAERLKGVDSTLKIQPAKLEDSAVYLCASSLDLWAGEREQYFGPGTRLTVT.

The gene calls are TRBV28 and TRBJ1-5; no reliable D call. CDR1 is MDHEN and CDR2 is SYDVKM in the germline V gene. This CDR3 spans 15 amino acids. V shed 2 bases and J shed 3 bases, with 11 bases lying between them. CDR3 bases: TGTGCCAGCAGTTTAGTTATAACAGACAATCAGCCCCAGCATTTT. Translated, it gives CASSLVITDNQPQHF.

CDR3 protein: CASRAGQGDNEQFF. The DNA for the CDR3 is TGTGCCAGCAGAGCGGGACAGGGAGACAATGAGCAGTTCTTC. This chain joins TRBV7-8 and TRBJ2-1; 9 nucleotides agree with TRBD1. CDR1 SGHVS and CDR2 FQNEAQ come from the germline V gene. CDR3 size: 14 residues. Trimming took 6 bases from V and 5 from J; bases not matched to a gene: 5.

This chain's CDR3 is CASTLAEPYEQYF. In DNA, the CDR3 is TGTGCCAGCACGCTAGCGGAACCCTACGAGCAGTACTTC. The chain joins TRBV2 to TRBJ2-7; TRBD2 agrees at 7 bases. Germline V gene data show CDR1 as SNHLY and CDR2 as FYNNEI. Trimming at V came to 7 bases and at J to 2 bases, leaving 5 bases not matched to a gene. The CDR3 runs to 13 residues. The full variable domain, completed using reference TRBV2 and TRBJ2-7, is EPEVTQTPSHQVTQMGQEVILRCVPISNHLYFYWYRQILGQKVEFLVSFYNNEISEKSEIFDDQFSVERPDGSNFTLKIRSTKLEDSAMYFCASTLAEPYEQYFGPGTRLTVT.

The V gene is TRBV20-1, the J gene TRBJ1-2, with a tentative D call TRBD1 (6 bases). V lost 6 bases, J lost 2 bases, and 10 bases lay in between. This CDR3 region has 12 residues. CDR1 and CDR2 from the germline V gene are DFQATT and SNEGSKA (reference sequence). CDR3 sequence reads: CSAHRANYGYTF. The CDR3 region has the DNA TGCAGTGCCCACAGGGCCAACTATGGCTACACCTTC.

This clonotype showed up just a few times. The chain couples TRBV24-1 to TRBJ2-1, with D perhaps TRBD2 (6 bases). This CDR3 is built from 15 residues. V was shortened by 2 bases and J by 3 bases, with 10 bases between the two germline ends. Germline CDR1 is KGHDR and CDR2 is SFDVKD. The chain's CDR3 is CATSDSRGFYNEQFF. The CDR3 nucleotides are TGTGCCACCAGTGATTCTCGGGGGTTCTACAATGAGCAGTTCTTC.

This clonotype has only a few counts. The chain has TRBV12-3 or TRBV12-4 and TRBJ2-4; TRBD2 might be the D (6 bases). Deletions cut 3 bases from V and 0 bases from J, with 12 bases between. The CDR3 consists of 16 residues. As DNA, the CDR3 is TGTGCCAGCAGTTTCTCAGGGACTCTAGCCAAAAACATTCAGTACTTC. It encodes CASSFSGTLAKNIQYF.

The CDR3 here is CASRRDGTYGYTF. DNA for the CDR3: TGTGCCAGCAGACGAGACGGCACCTATGGCTACACCTTC. The chain employs TRBV7-8 and TRBJ1-2; D ambiguous. The ends were cut back, 6 bases at V and 4 bases at J, with 12 bases in the middle. Germline CDR1 SGHVS, CDR2 FQNEAQ. CDR3 length: 13 amino acids.

V and J are TRBV5-5 and TRBJ2-2; weak D call: TRBD1 (6 bases). The germline V gene encodes CDR1 SGHKS and CDR2 YYEKEE (reference sequence). CDR3 length: 16 amino acids. The V end was cut by 0 bases, the J end by 1 base, with 10 bases between. The CDR3 protein is CASSLVPRGNTGELFF. In DNA form, the CDR3 reads TGTGCCAGCAGCTTGGTTCCCAGGGGGAACACCGGGGAGCTGTTTTTT.

The chain links TRBV10-3 to TRBJ1-5; TRBD1 might be the D (6 bases). Between the trimmed V and J ends, which lost 3 bases and 6 bases, there was a span of 15 bases. Germline V gene sequence: CDR1 ENHRY, CDR2 SYGVKD. The CDR3 has 15 amino acids. The DNA of the CDR3 is TGTGCCATCAGTGAAAGGGGGGCGGAGGGTCAGCCCCAGCATTTT. This encodes CAISERGAEGQPQHF.

There are a few counts of this clonotype. Here the CDR3 reads CASSQVWVARVEQFF. The CDR3 DNA reads as TGTGCCAGCAGCCAAGTGTGGGTCGCCAGGGTTGAGCAGTTCTTC. J is TRBJ2-1 and V is TRBV14, with D perhaps TRBD1 (5 bases). Trimming took 1 base from V and 9 from J, leaving 16 bases between them. Germline CDR1 is SGHDN and CDR2 is FVKESK. The CDR3 extends over 15 amino acids.

V usage is TRBV12-3 or TRBV12-4 and J usage is TRBJ1-5; D gene ambiguous. The CDR3 consists of 14 residues. The germline V and J ends were trimmed by 5 bases and 5 bases, with 13 bases remaining between them. The CDR3 coding sequence is TGTGCCAGCAGTCTAGGGAGGTTGCATCAGCCCCAGCATTTT. It translates to CASSLGRLHQPQHF.

The chain recombines TRBV2 with TRBJ2-7; 11 positions agree with TRBD1. CDR1 and CDR2 (germline): SNHLY, FYNNEI. This CDR3 spans 15 amino acids. V shed 6 bases, J shed 3 bases, and the junction held 7 bases outside the gene matches. Here the CDR3 DNA reads TGTGCCAGCAGCCTGACCGGGACAGGGGGCTACGAGCAGTACTTC. Residues: CASSLTGTGGYEQYF.

The table lists this clonotype with a few counts. The CDR3 nucleotides read TGTGCCAGCAGTGACTGGGACTACAATGAGCAGTTCTTC. This sequence encodes CASSDWDYNEQFF. V and J are TRBV6-5 and TRBJ2-1, with D unresolved. The CDR3 has 13 residues. Germline V lookup: CDR1 MNHEY, CDR2 SVGAGI. Trimming left V 5 bases short and J 3 bases short, with 8 bases between.

This clonotype appeared a single time. The chain joins TRBV27 to TRBJ2-5; TRBD1 agrees at 7 bases. After removal of 7 bases from V and 2 bases from J, the junction contained 16 bases not matched to a gene. Germline-derived CDR1 and CDR2 are MNHEY and SMNVEV (reference sequence). This CDR3 spans 17 amino acids. The CDR3 DNA reads TGTGCCAGCACCGAAAGGGTGGGACAGCCTGTTCAAGAGACCCAGTACTTC. Protein: CASTERVGQPVQETQYF.

The sample holds a few counts of this clonotype. The chain recombines TRBV7-2 with TRBJ1-4; no clear D. The CDR3 covers 14 residues. V shed 1 base and J shed 4 bases, with 7 bases lying between them. Germline loops: CDR1 SGHTA, CDR2 FQGNSA. CDR3 protein: CASSLGRLNEKLFF. CDR3 sequence (DNA): TGTGCCAGCAGCTTAGGCCGGCTTAATGAAAAACTGTTTTTT.

This clonotype occurred a few times. The CDR3 loop reads CASSESRGARTDTQYF. The DNA of the CDR3 is TGCGCCAGCAGTGAGTCTCGGGGGGCAAGGACAGATACGCAGTATTTT. The chain uses TRBV10-1 and TRBJ2-3; possibly TRBD2 for D (7 bases). V lost 0 bases to trimming and J lost 3 bases, with 13 bases between them. CDR1 and CDR2 (germline): WNHNN, SYGVQD (reference sequence). The CDR3 runs 16 residues.

V usage is TRBV5-1 and J usage is TRBJ2-7; D possibly corresponds to TRBD2 (6 bases). V was cut by 3 bases and J by 2 bases, with 18 bases left in between. CDR1 and CDR2 from the germline V gene are SGHRS and YFSETQ. CDR3 size: 16 residues. CDR3 bases: TGCGCCAGCAGCTCGCAGGGCCCCAGGGAGGCCTACGAGCAGTACTTC. Its protein product is CASSSQGPREAYEQYF.

The V and J genes are TRBV27 and TRBJ2-5; D is perhaps TRBD1 or TRBD2 (5 bases each). Trimming took off 8 bases at V and 5 bases at J, with 18 bases between the two ends. The CDR3 consists of 14 residues. Germline CDR1 reads MNHEY; CDR2 reads SMNVEV (reference sequence). The CDR3 region is CASGPSGIAETQYF. The CDR3 DNA follows: TGTGCCAGCGGACCCTCAGGGATAGCGGAGACCCAGTACTTC.

At least ten counts were recorded for this clonotype. The chain carries TRBV18 and TRBJ2-7; D uncertain. CDR3 length: 12 amino acids. The germline gives CDR1 KGHSH, CDR2 LQKENI. V lost 8 bases and J 4 bases, leaving 12 bases between the germline ends. CDR3 sequence: CASSPRGYEQYF. In DNA form, the CDR3 reads TGTGCCAGCAGCCCCCGAGGATACGAGCAGTACTTC.

The chain joins TRBV12-3 or TRBV12-4 to TRBJ2-1; 14 bases line up with TRBD2. The V gene end was trimmed by 5 bases and the J gene end by 14 bases; junction bases not matched to a gene: 5. The CDR3 consists of 13 residues. CDR3 DNA: TGTGCCAGCAGTCCGACTAGCGGGGGGGCCAAGTTCTTC. Translating it yields CASSPTSGGAKFF.

The count of this clonotype is one. At one boundary the junction diverges from the germline segment, which might be a read error. V usage is TRBV19 and J usage is TRBJ2-3; 7 positions match TRBD2. The CDR3 extends over 14 amino acids. Germline values: CDR1 LNHDA, CDR2 SQIVND (reference sequence). CDR3 residues: CASSIRGVLDTRYF. The CDR3 DNA sequence: TGTGCCAGTAGTATACGGGGGGTCCTTGATACGCGGTATTTT.

This clonotype came up a few times. The genes are TRBV7-9 and TRBJ1-1, with 9 bases that match TRBD1. V trimming: 3 bases; J trimming: 3 bases; junction bases outside the gene matches: 5. CDR3 length equals 15 residues. Germline CDR1 SEHNR, CDR2 FQNEAQ (reference sequence). The CDR3 spells CASSFGGTGYTEAFF. The CDR3 bases are TGTGCCAGCAGCTTCGGTGGGACAGGGTACACTGAAGCTTTCTTT.

The genes are TRBV5-1 and TRBJ2-3, with D perhaps being TRBD1 or TRBD2 (6 bases each). From germline, CDR1 is SGHRS and CDR2 YFSETQ. The germline V and J ends were trimmed by 4 bases and 3 bases, with 21 bases remaining between them. CDR3 length equals 17 residues. The CDR3 DNA reads TGCGCCAGCAGCGTCCCGCCACGGGGGCCGAGGACAGATACGCAGTATTTT. It yields the protein CASSVPPRGPRTDTQYF. Filled out from reference TRBV5-1 and TRBJ2-3, the complete variable domain reads KAGVTQTPRYLIKTRGQQVTLSCSPISGHRSVSWYQQTPGQGLQFLFEYFSETQRNKGNFPGRFSGRQFSNSRSEMNVSTLELGDSALYLCASSVPPRGPRTDTQYFGPGTRLTVL.

The chain links TRBV12-3 or TRBV12-4 to TRBJ2-7; TRBD1 aligns across 11 bases. This CDR3 region has 13 residues. The V gene end was trimmed by 5 bases and the J gene end by 5 bases; junction bases not matched to a gene: 2. CDR3 coding DNA: TGTGCCAGCAGTGGGGGACAGGGGGACGAGCAGTACTTC. As protein: CASSGGQGDEQYF.

This clonotype was recorded a few times. The chain is built from TRBV6-2 or TRBV6-3 and TRBJ2-1; 13 bases match TRBD2. The J segment lost 2 bases and the V segment lost 6 bases, leaving 10 bases of the junction unmatched. Germline CDR1 reads MNHEY; CDR2 reads SVGEGT. The CDR3 totals 18 residues. CDR3 sequence reads: CASSLSPGLAGTYNEQFF. CDR3 in DNA: TGTGCCAGCAGCCTCTCTCCGGGACTAGCGGGAACCTACAATGAGCAGTTCTTC.

This chain connects TRBV19 to TRBJ2-4, with D maybe TRBD1 (5 bases). The CDR3 extends over 16 amino acids. V gave up 5 bases and J gave up 0 bases, with 14 bases separating them. Germline CDR1 LNHDA, CDR2 SQIVND (reference sequence). In DNA form, the CDR3 reads TGTGCCAGTAGTTGGGGCTGGCCCTTAGCCAAAAACATTCAGTACTTC. Residues: CASSWGWPLAKNIQYF.

The chain joins TRBV7-8 to TRBJ2-7, with no clear D. The J call may be wrong; the DNA end is better matched by TRBJ2-5. Germline V gene data show CDR1 as SGHVS and CDR2 as FQNEAQ. The CDR3 runs to 13 residues. The CDR3 bases are TGTGCCAGCAGCTTCCTAGAACAAGAGACCCAGTACTTC. Amino acid sequence: CASSFLEQETQYF.

The genes are TRBV6-5 and TRBJ1-4, with D possibly matching TRBD1 (6 bases). V lost 7 bases to trimming and J lost 4 bases, with 13 bases between them. Looked up from germline, CDR1 is MNHEY and CDR2 is SVGAGI. There are 14 residues in the CDR3. The CDR3, as DNA: TGTGCCAGCAAAGGGGGGGTGGATAATGAAAAACTGTTTTTT. Translation: CASKGGVDNEKLFF.